This T cell receptor (beta chain) appears in the sequencing data of a study of blood T cell repertoires in COVID-19 (dated by TCRdb to the early 2020s). Looking at the study overall: Samples covering the acute and convalescent phases of COVID-19 were provided by collaborators in the United States, Italy and Spain. A freely available public database, intended as a resource for researchers studying the immune response to SARS-CoV-2, is where the repertoires were released. Samples came from the ongoing ImmuneRACE study (first 160 participants) plus 1,254 subjects from 6 global collaborators. Deeply sampled blood TCRbeta repertoires from subjects exposed to, actively infected with, or recovered from COVID-19 were included in the dataset. The prospective study material was composed of cDNA or gDNA derived from T cells, B-cell-depleted T cells, or PBMCs. The sample metadata nearly always contained a de-identified subject ID, COVID-19 status, age in years and sex. Where HLA class I and class II types were available, the types were taken from metadata supplied by the sample provider, not from assay-based typing.

Results and caveats for the whole study, not just this receptor: How much clinical and demographic metadata was included differed by source and by participant, and the metadata was provided uncurated.

A note on this clone: Its antigen specificity is not known. It has no much larger one-base neighbor in the sample; base qualities were not kept.

Collaborating institutions collected whole blood in K2EDTA tubes following their own protocols. For TCRbeta analysis, collaborator samples were shipped as frozen whole blood, as isolated PBMCs, or as DNA extracted from either sample type. TCRbeta CDR3 regions were amplified from genomic DNA by means of the immunoSEQ Assay, a bias-controlled multiplex PCR. The authors' pipeline ran thus. The number of nucleated cells in each sample was estimated by amplification of reference gene primers within the assay. Sequence reads were collapsed and filtered to measure the absolute abundance of every unique TCRbeta CDR3 rearrangement. For each sample, productive Simpson clonality was calculated by taking the square root of Simpson's diversity index across productive rearrangements. The table comes from immuneACCESS by way of TCRdb, which keeps in-frame sequences with V and J called. Part of the clones is missing from these tables; in studies checked, under half for an unresolved V gene and the rest for unknown reasons. V, J and clone size are taken as reported in that table, and D and trimming were inferred from the DNA itself. A total of approximately 250,000 clones appear in this sample, 80% to 90% of them only once. The top ten constitute approximately 4% of the sample.

The CDR3 starts with the cysteine, ends with the phenylalanine, and has 14 residues. Here the CDR3 DNA is all that survives: 42 bases in frame from base 1. V is pared back by 5 bases and J by 2 bases, with 12 bases lying between the germline termini. The CDR1 and CDR2 encoded by the germline V gene are SGHVS and FNYEAQ. The receptor was isolated from a man in his 60s with acute or convalescent COVID-19. Sequencing was done on a sample of peripheral blood. The V gene is TRBV7-6 and the J gene is TRBJ2-5; the D segment could be TRBD2, given 5 matching bases. Read as DNA, the sequence is TGTGCCAGCAGCCTGAGGCGGGCTCAAGAGACCCAGTACTTC. Its protein reads: CASSLRRAQETQYF.